These 2 T cell receptor beta chains share one sample of origin, sequenced in a study of human T cells and chemical hapten exposure. Time point in this sample: pre-sensitization, week 0. The treatment: therapeutic diphenylcyclopropenone sensitization with weekly scalp DPC. From the RACE reads, TCRdb called clonotypes with MiXCR, one entry per CDR3 protein. Here the sample spans about 290,000 distinct CDR3 sequences, 7.5% to 9% being singletons. The sample in question was whole blood, obtained in connection with sensitization to the hapten diphenylcyclopropenone (DPC). Receptors were obtained from a man younger than 35 with alopecia areata. Some clones in this sample may be carry-over from other donors' samples.

This rearrangement joins TRBV15 to TRBJ2-4, with D possibly matching TRBD1 (5 bases). Trimming left V 0 bases short and J 6 bases short, with 9 bases between. Germline assignment: CDR1 LNHNV and CDR2 YYDKDF (reference sequence). The CDR3 sequence is 14 residues long. CDR3 region: CATSRDPRVNIQYF. DNA for the CDR3: TGTGCCACCAGCAGAGATCCCAGGGTAAACATTCAGTACTTC.

This clonotype was counted at least ten times. The J gene is TRBJ1-5, the V gene TRBV6-6, with D uncertain. Germline V gene data show CDR1 as MNHNY and CDR2 as SVGAGI (reference sequence). With 4 bases removed from V and 5 bases from J, the gap between germline ends came to 3 bases. CDR3 length equals 11 residues. CDR3 nucleotide sequence: TGTGCCAGCAGTTCTGATCAGCCCCAGCATTTT. This translates into CASSSDQPQHF.